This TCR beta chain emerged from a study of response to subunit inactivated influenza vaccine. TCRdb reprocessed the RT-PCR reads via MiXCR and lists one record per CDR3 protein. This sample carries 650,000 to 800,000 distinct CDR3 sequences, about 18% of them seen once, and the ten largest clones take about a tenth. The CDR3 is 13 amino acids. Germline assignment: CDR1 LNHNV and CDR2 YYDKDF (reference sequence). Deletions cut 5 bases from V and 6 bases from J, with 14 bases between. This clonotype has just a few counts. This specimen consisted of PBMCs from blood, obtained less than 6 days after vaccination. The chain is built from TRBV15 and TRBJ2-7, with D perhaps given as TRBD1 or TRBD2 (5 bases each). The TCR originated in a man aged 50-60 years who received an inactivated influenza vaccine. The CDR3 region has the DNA TGTGCCACCAGCGGTGGGGACCCACTCGAGCAGTACTTC. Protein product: CATSGGDPLEQYF.